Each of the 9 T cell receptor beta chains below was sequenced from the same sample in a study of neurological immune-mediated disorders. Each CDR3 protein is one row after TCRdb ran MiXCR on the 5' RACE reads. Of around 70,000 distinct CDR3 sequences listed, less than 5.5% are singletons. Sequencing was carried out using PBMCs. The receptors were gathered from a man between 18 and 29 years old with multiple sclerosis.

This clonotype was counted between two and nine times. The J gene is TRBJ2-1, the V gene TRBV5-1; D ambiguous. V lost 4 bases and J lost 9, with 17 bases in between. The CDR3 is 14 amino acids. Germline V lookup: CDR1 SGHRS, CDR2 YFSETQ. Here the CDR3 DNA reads TGCGCCAGCAGCCCTCTCAAACAATCGGGTGAGCAGTTCTTC. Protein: CASSPLKQSGEQFF.

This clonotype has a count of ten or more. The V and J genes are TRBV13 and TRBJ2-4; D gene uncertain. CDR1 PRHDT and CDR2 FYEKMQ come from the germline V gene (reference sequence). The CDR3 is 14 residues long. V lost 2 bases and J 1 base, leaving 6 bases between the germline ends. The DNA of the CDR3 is TGTGCCAGCAGCTTAAAGTATGCCAAAAACATTCAGTACTTC. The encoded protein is CASSLKYAKNIQYF. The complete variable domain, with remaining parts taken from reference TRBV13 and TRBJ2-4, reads AAGVIQSPRHLIKEKRETATLKCYPIPRHDTVYWYQQGPGQDPQFLISFYEKMQSDKGSIPDRFSAQQFSDYHSELNMSSLELGDSALYFCASSLKYAKNIQYFGAGTRLSVL.

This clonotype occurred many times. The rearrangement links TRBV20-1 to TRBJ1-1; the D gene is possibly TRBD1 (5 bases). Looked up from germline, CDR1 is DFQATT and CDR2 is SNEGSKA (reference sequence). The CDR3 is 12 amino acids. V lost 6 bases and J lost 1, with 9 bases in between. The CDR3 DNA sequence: TGCAGTGCCACAGACAGGAACACTGAAGCTTTCTTT. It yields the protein CSATDRNTEAFF.

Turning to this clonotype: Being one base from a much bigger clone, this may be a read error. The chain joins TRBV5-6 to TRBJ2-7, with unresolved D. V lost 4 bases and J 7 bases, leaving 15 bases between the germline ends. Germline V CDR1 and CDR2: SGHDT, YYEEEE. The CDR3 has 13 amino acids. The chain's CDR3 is CASSVEGPQEQYF. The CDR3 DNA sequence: TGTGCCAGCAGCGTGGAAGGGCCTCAGGAGCAGTACTTC.

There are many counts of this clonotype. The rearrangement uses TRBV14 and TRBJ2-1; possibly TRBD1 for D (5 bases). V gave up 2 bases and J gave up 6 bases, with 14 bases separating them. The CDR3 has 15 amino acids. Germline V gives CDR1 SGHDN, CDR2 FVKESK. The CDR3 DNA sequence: TGTGCCAGCAGCCAATGGGGCCGCAACGCCAATGAGCAGTTCTTC. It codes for CASSQWGRNANEQFF.

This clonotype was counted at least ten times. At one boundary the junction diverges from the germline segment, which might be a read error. Here the CDR3 reads CASSSEGLRTGTLKSPQNF. The CDR3 coding sequence is TGTGCCAGCAGCTCAGAGGGGTTAAGGACCGGGACCCTGAAAAGCCCCCAGAATTTT. This chain joins TRBV7-9 and TRBJ1-5; a weak D match, TRBD1 (5 bases). The CDR3 loop spans 19 amino acids. Per germline, CDR1 SEHNR and CDR2 FQNEAQ (reference sequence).

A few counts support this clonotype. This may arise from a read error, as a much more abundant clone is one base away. The CDR3 DNA is TGTGCCAGCAGTTCGGACTTCCGCCAAGAGCAGTACTTC. Translated, it gives CASSSDFRQEQYF. This chain connects TRBV28 to TRBJ2-7; D perhaps matches TRBD2 (5 bases). Germline V gene lookup returns CDR1 MDHEN and CDR2 SYDVKM. This CDR3 region has 13 residues. Between the trimmed V and J ends, which lost 4 bases and 7 bases, there was a span of 14 bases.

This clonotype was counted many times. Here the CDR3 reads CASSPRGLVYEQYF. In DNA, the CDR3 is TGCGCCAGCAGCCCCAGGGGGCTGGTCTACGAGCAGTACTTC. The genes are TRBV5-1 and TRBJ2-7; 8 bases map to TRBD1. Trimming took 4 bases from V and 3 from J; bases not matched to a gene: 6. This CDR3 region has 14 residues. Germline CDR1 and CDR2: SGHRS and YFSETQ.

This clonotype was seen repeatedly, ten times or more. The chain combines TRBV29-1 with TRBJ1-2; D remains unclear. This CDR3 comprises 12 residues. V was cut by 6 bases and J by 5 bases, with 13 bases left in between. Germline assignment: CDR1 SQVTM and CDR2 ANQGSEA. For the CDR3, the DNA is TGCAGCGTCGCCTTTGGGGAGTATGGCTACACCTTC. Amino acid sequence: CSVAFGEYGYTF.